The T cell receptor beta chain described here comes from a study of beta chain features in type 1 diabetes. Germline CDR1 MDHEN, CDR2 SYDVKM. The CDR3 covers 15 residues. Trimming removed 5 bases at V and 6 bases at J, with 20 bases between. Expressed TCRB transcripts got sequenced, as all isolated RNA was reverse transcribed. The protocol was immunoSEQ multiplex PCR, while the TCRdb copy is restricted to in-frame clones and leaves out a portion. The top ten hold 0.015% to 0.02% of the sample, which has under 400,000 clones, roughly 12% seen once. Populations isolated by sorting all had purity greater than 95%.

Sequencing was carried out using naive CD4+ T cells from blood. The clonotype comes from a man aged 18 to 30 in good health. V gene TRBV28 combines with J gene TRBJ2-7, with a weak D call TRBD1 (5 bases). This CDR3 reads CASSLIFGRGLEQYF. CDR3 coding DNA: TGTGCCAGCAGTCTTATTTTCGGTAGGGGCCTCGAGCAGTACTTC.